These 7 T cell receptor beta chains were all obtained from the same sample, sequenced in a study of cytomegalovirus exposure and HLA in healthy donors. Primers for the PCR totalled 60 Vbeta and 13 Jbeta. TCRdb keeps only in-frame clones here, not all; method: immunoSEQ multiplex PCR. The repertoire has 100,000 to 150,000 clones, 80% of them found once; the top ten carry around 2.5%. What was sequenced was PBMCs. The receptors were sampled from a man aged 30-40 years in good health and CMV-seronegative.

The J gene is TRBJ2-3, the V gene TRBV10-1; D remains unclear. The CDR3 consists of 14 residues. The V end lost 5 bases, the J end lost 0 bases, and 9 bases lay between the germline ends. Per germline, CDR1 WNHNN and CDR2 SYGVQD (reference sequence). In nucleotides, the CDR3 is TGCGCCAGCAGTTCGGCGGAGAGCACAGATACGCAGTATTTT. This codes for CASSSAESTDTQYF.

This clone was detected only once. J is TRBJ1-5 and V is TRBV30, with D unclear. Germline V gene sequence: CDR1 GTSNPN, CDR2 SVGIG (reference sequence). Between the trimmed V and J ends, which lost 1 base and 5 bases, there was a span of 9 bases. The CDR3 runs to 13 residues. The CDR3 reads CAWSEEGHQPQHF. CDR3 nucleotides: TGTGCCTGGAGTGAAGAGGGCCATCAGCCCCAGCATTTT.

The J gene is TRBJ1-1, the V gene TRBV6-5; 11 bases line up with TRBD1. The CDR3 is made up of 13 amino acids. Per the germline V gene, CDR1 is MNHEY and CDR2 is SVGAGI. J was trimmed by 5 bases and V by 6 bases; bases with no gene match: 2. The CDR3 reads CASRDRGRTEAFF. The CDR3 DNA follows: TGTGCCAGCAGGGACAGGGGGCGGACTGAAGCTTTCTTT.

The chain uses TRBV7-9 and TRBJ2-5; D possibly corresponds to TRBD1 (6 bases). With the DNA end fitting TRBJ2-7 better, the J assignment may be wrong. CDR3 size: 12 residues. From germline, CDR1 is SEHNR and CDR2 FQNEAQ (reference sequence). CDR3 DNA: TGTGCCAGCAGCGCACAGGGCTACGAGCAGTACTTC. Translated: CASSAQGYEQYF.

The chain links TRBV6-1 to TRBJ1-1, with D unresolved. This CDR3 region has 15 residues. Germline CDR1 reads MNHNS; CDR2 reads SASEGT. Trimming took 0 bases from V and 3 from J, leaving 11 bases between them. In nucleotides, the CDR3 is TGTGCCAGCAGTGAAGCGCCAGGCGGGGACACTGAAGCTTTCTTT. Its translation is CASSEAPGGDTEAFF.

The CDR3 nucleotides are TGTGCCAGCAGGACAGGGGCACAATTGTCTGGGGCCAACGTCCTGACTTTC. Protein sequence: CASRTGAQLSGANVLTF. This chain joins TRBV28 and TRBJ2-6, with TRBD1 matching over 8 bases. The V segment lost 6 bases and the J segment 1 base; nucleotides outside the gene matches: 8. In germline, CDR1 is MDHEN, CDR2 SYDVKM. This CDR3 has 17 residues.

The CDR3 nucleotides are TGTGCCAGCAGCTCCCGCCTCCGCGGTAATGAGCAGTTCTTC. This encodes CASSSRLRGNEQFF. V gene TRBV7-2 combines with J gene TRBJ2-1; D is unclear. CDR1 and CDR2 from the germline V gene are SGHTA and FQGNSA. Trimming cost V 4 bases and J 7 bases, with 14 bases left between them. The CDR3 extends over 14 amino acids. The full variable domain, its missing parts supplied by reference TRBV7-2 and TRBJ2-1, is GAGVSQSPSNKVTEKGKDVELRCDPISGHTALYWYRQSLGQGLEFLIYFQGNSAPDKSGLPSDRFSAERTGGSVSTLTIQRTQQEDSAVYLCASSSRLRGNEQFFGPGTRLTVL.